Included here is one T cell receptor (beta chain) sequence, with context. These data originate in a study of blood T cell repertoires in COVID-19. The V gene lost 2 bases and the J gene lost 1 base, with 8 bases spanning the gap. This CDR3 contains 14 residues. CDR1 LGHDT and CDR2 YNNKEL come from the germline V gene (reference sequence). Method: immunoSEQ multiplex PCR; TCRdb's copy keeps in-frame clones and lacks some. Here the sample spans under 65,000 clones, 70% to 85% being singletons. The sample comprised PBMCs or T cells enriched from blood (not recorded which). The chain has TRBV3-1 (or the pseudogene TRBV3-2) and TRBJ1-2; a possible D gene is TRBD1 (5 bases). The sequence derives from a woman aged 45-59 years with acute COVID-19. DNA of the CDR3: TGTGCCAGCAGCCAAAGGGGAAGTAACTATGGCTACACCTTC. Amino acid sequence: CASSQRGSNYGYTF.